These 20 T cell receptor beta chains were all obtained from the same sample, sequenced in a study of blood T cell repertoires in COVID-19. The method was immunoSEQ multiplex PCR; TCRdb's version includes in-frame clones alone and lacks a portion of them. This table has roughly 90,000 clones, around 86% appearing once. Sequencing used peripheral blood. The origin of the receptors is a man aged 40-50 years with acute or convalescent COVID-19.

V is TRBV30 and J is TRBJ1-2; D ambiguous. Germline CDR1 GTSNPN, CDR2 SVGIG (reference sequence). The CDR3 contains 12 residues. V shed 5 bases and J shed 0 bases, with 7 bases lying between them. The CDR3 nucleotides are TGTGCCTGGGAACAGTCTAACTATGGCTACACCTTC. Its protein product is CAWEQSNYGYTF.

This clone was recorded a few times. V is TRBV10-2 and J is TRBJ1-1; a possible D gene is TRBD1 (6 bases). The CDR3 is 15 amino acids. Per germline, CDR1 WSHSY and CDR2 SAAADI. V lost 0 bases to trimming and J lost 0 bases, with 8 bases between them. The CDR3 loop reads CASSESDRLNTEAFF. CDR3 sequence (DNA): TGCGCCAGCAGTGAGTCAGACAGGTTGAACACTGAAGCTTTCTTT.

CDR3 in DNA: TGTGCCAGCAGCTTCGACAGGGGGCCCTCACCCCTCCACTTT. It is translated as CASSFDRGPSPLHF. The V call is TRBV7-8, the J call TRBJ1-6; 10 bases agree with TRBD1. Germline V gene sequence: CDR1 SGHVS, CDR2 FQNEAQ. V shed 3 bases, J shed 10 bases, and the junction held 3 bases outside the gene matches. The CDR3 runs 14 residues.

In this sample, this clone turned up many times. The J gene is TRBJ2-1, the V gene TRBV24-1; TRBD2 matches at 11 bases. There are 16 residues in the CDR3. Trimming took 5 bases from V and 4 from J; bases not matched to a gene: 6. The V gene's germline CDR1 is KGHDR and CDR2 SFDVKD. In DNA form, the CDR3 reads TGTGCCACCAGTGCCCTGAGGACTAGCGGGTACAATGAGCAGTTCTTC. Its protein is CATSALRTSGYNEQFF.

The chain links TRBV28 to TRBJ1-3; 7 positions match TRBD1. J lost 2 bases, V lost 2 bases, and 6 bases had no gene match. In germline, CDR1 is MDHEN, CDR2 SYDVKM. The CDR3 runs 16 residues. CDR3 bases: TGTGCCAGCAGTTTAAATCAGGGGGGTGCTGGAAACACCATATATTTT. It is translated as CASSLNQGGAGNTIYF. Variable domain in full (rest from reference TRBV28 and TRBJ1-3): DVKVTQSSRYLVKRTGEKVFLECVQDMDHENMFWYRQDPGLGLRLIYFSYDVKMKEKGDIPEGYSVSREKKERFSLILESASTNQTSMYLCASSLNQGGAGNTIYFGEGSWLTVV.

The rearrangement joins TRBV6-1 to TRBJ1-1, with D unresolved. Germline values: CDR1 MNHNS, CDR2 SASEGT. CDR3 size: 16 residues. Trimming took off 0 bases at V and 1 base at J, with 12 bases between the two ends. CDR3 loop: CASSEAGRVENTEAFF. The CDR3 DNA reads TGTGCCAGCAGTGAAGCGGGCCGAGTAGAGAACACTGAAGCTTTCTTT.

This clone came up once. The chain links TRBV30 to TRBJ1-2, with a possible D match to TRBD1 (6 bases). V was clipped by 3 bases and J by 6 bases, with 14 bases between them. CDR1 is GTSNPN, CDR2 SVGIG, per germline (reference sequence). The length of the CDR3 is 13 residues. The CDR3 spells CAWSDDRQDGYTF. Written as DNA, the CDR3 is TGTGCCTGGAGCGACGACAGGCAAGATGGCTACACCTTC. The full variable domain, its missing parts supplied by reference TRBV30 and TRBJ1-2, is SQTIHQWPATLVQPVGSPLSLECTVEGTSNPNLYWYRQAAGRGLQLLFYSVGIGQISSEVPQNLSASRPQDRQFILSSKKLLLSDSGFYLCAWSDDRQDGYTFGSGTRLTVV.

The chain joins TRBV6-1 to TRBJ1-2; D not certain. The CDR3 covers 14 residues. V lost 3 bases to trimming and J lost 11 bases, with 19 bases between them. Germline V gene lookup returns CDR1 MNHNS and CDR2 SASEGT. CDR3 amino acids: CASSDKEGTPRYTF. The CDR3 DNA follows: TGTGCCAGCAGTGATAAGGAGGGCACTCCTCGGTACACCTTC.

In its sample, this clone was seen once. The chain combines TRBV19 with TRBJ1-4; no clear D. CDR3 length: 15 residues. With 9 bases removed from V and 4 bases from J, the gap between germline ends came to 18 bases. Per germline, CDR1 LNHDA and CDR2 SQIVND (reference sequence). The CDR3 nucleotides read TGTGCCAGCCAAAAGGAGGGATTGAGTAATGAAAAACTGTTTTTT. Translated, it gives CASQKEGLSNEKLFF.

The gene calls are TRBV6-5 and TRBJ1-2; no definite D call. This CDR3 is 12 amino acids long. From germline, CDR1 is MNHEY and CDR2 SVGAGI. The germline V and J ends were trimmed by 7 bases and 2 bases, with 8 bases remaining between them. The CDR3 region is CASKRLNYGYTF. The CDR3, as DNA: TGTGCCAGCAAGAGGCTGAACTATGGCTACACCTTC.

The sample holds a few counts of this clone. This chain joins TRBV5-5 and TRBJ1-2, with 7 positions matching TRBD1. The germline CDR1 and CDR2 sequences are SGHKS and YYEKEE (reference sequence). V gave up 4 bases and J gave up 3 bases; unmatched junction bases: 9. The CDR3 contains 15 residues. The CDR3: CASSPAGQTDYGYTF. CDR3 DNA: TGTGCCAGCAGCCCGGCGGGACAGACCGACTATGGCTACACCTTC.

The rearrangement uses TRBV27 and TRBJ2-2, with D uncertain. The germline CDR1 and CDR2 sequences are MNHEY and SMNVEV (reference sequence). V dropped 6 bases and J dropped 3 bases, with 11 bases sitting between them. The CDR3 loop spans 14 amino acids. This CDR3 is CASRFGLDTGELFF. The CDR3 DNA is TGTGCCAGCAGGTTTGGCCTTGACACCGGGGAGCTGTTTTTT.

This clone was observed a few times. The rearrangement joins TRBV30 to TRBJ1-6, with TRBD1 matching over 8 bases. V shed 4 bases and J 10 bases; nucleotides not matched to a gene: 3. Germline V gene sequence: CDR1 GTSNPN, CDR2 SVGIG (reference sequence). The CDR3 totals 12 residues. The CDR3 region has the DNA TGTGCCTGGAATACAGGGGGATCACCCCTCCACTTT. Translating gives CAWNTGGSPLHF.

The chain is built from TRBV14 and TRBJ2-7; 9 bases are shared with TRBD1. The CDR3 length is 15 residues. Germline lookup yields CDR1 SGHDN and CDR2 FVKESK. Germline trimming cut 3 bases from V and 2 bases from J; bases unmatched to any gene: 5. CDR3 in amino acids: CASSQNRGLTYEQYF. The DNA for the CDR3 is TGTGCCAGCAGCCAGAACAGGGGGCTGACCTACGAGCAGTACTTC. The full variable domain, rest sourced from reference TRBV14 and TRBJ2-7, is EAGVTQFPSHSVIEKGQTVTLRCDPISGHDNLYWYRRVMGKEIKFLLHFVKESKQDESGMPNNRFLAERTGGTYSTLKVQPAELEDSGVYFCASSQNRGLTYEQYFGPGTRLTVT.

V and J are TRBV4-2 and TRBJ2-7; possibly TRBD1 for D (6 bases). This CDR3 is built from 15 residues. Germline V lookup: CDR1 LGHNA, CDR2 YNFKEQ. V lost 1 base and J lost 0, with 10 bases in between. In nucleotides, the CDR3 is TGTGCCAGCAGCCAAGGCCCGGGACACTCCTACGAGCAGTACTTC. This sequence encodes CASSQGPGHSYEQYF.

The CDR3 sequence is CASSRGTSGFRETQYF. The DNA for the CDR3 is TGCGCCAGCAGCCGCGGGACTAGCGGTTTTCGAGAGACCCAGTACTTC. The chain employs TRBV5-1 and TRBJ2-5; 11 bases map to TRBD2. The CDR3 loop spans 16 amino acids. V was pared by 4 bases and J by 4 bases, with 9 bases of the junction left unmatched. In germline, CDR1 is SGHRS, CDR2 YFSETQ.

V and J are TRBV6-1 and TRBJ1-6; TRBD1 matches 7 bases. The CDR3 has 13 residues. The germline gives CDR1 MNHNS, CDR2 SASEGT. Unmatched junction bases numbered 0, after V lost 3 bases and J lost 7 bases. This chain's CDR3 is CASSEGQNSPLHF. CDR3 coding DNA: TGTGCCAGCAGTGAGGGACAGAATTCACCCCTCCACTTT.

The genes are TRBV9 and TRBJ2-3, with 15 nucleotides matching TRBD2. This CDR3 is built from 17 residues. From germline, CDR1 is SGDLS and CDR2 YYNGEE. Germline trimming cut 4 bases from V and 2 bases from J; bases unmatched to any gene: 5. CDR3 residues: CASSKWTSGGATDTQYF. The CDR3 bases are TGTGCCAGCAGCAAGTGGACTAGCGGGGGGGCCACAGATACGCAGTATTTT.

The V gene is TRBV29-1, the J gene TRBJ2-1, with a weak D call TRBD1 (5 bases). V was cut by 3 bases and J by 7 bases, with 19 bases left in between. This CDR3 region has 15 residues. Germline CDR1 reads SQVTM; CDR2 reads ANQGSEA. CDR3 amino acids: CSVDQPRVLGNEQFF. CDR3 nucleotides: TGCAGCGTTGATCAGCCCAGGGTGTTAGGAAATGAGCAGTTCTTC.

The rearrangement links TRBV5-1 to TRBJ2-7, with 10 bases fitting TRBD1. Germline values: CDR1 SGHRS, CDR2 YFSETQ. CDR3 size: 15 residues. V lost 4 bases and J lost 0; bases outside the gene matches: 4. The CDR3 coding sequence is TGCGCCAGCAGCGGAGACAGGGGGCTCTCCTACGAGCAGTACTTC. This translates into CASSGDRGLSYEQYF.